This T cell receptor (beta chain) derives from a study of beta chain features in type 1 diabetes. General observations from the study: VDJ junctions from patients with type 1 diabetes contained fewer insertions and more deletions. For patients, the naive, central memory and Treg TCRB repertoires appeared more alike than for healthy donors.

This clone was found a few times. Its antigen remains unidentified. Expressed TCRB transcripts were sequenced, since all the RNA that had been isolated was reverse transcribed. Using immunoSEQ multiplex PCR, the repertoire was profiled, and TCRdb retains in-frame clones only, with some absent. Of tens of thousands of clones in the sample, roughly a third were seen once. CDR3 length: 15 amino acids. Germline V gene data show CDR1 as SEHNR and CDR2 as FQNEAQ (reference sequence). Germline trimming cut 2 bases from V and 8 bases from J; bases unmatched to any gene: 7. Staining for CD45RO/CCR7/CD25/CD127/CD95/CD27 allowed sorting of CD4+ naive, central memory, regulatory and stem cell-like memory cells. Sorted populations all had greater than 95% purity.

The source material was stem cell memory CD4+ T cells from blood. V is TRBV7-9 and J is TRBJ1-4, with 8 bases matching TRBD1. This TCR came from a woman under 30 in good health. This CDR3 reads CASSLYDRGREKLFF. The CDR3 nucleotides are TGTGCCAGCAGCTTATACGACAGGGGCAGGGAAAAACTGTTTTTT.